This TCR beta chain was captured by sequencing in a study of T cells in pancreatic ductal adenocarcinoma. Whole-study results and caveats: Unique clonotypes were approximately 8-fold more numerous in blood than in tumor. Tumor and blood clonality did not differ significantly, about 0.1 versus 0.065.

TCRdb's table, derived via immunoSEQ multiplex PCR, lists solely in-frame clones and lacks some. The table lists about 97,000 clones, roughly 96% of them singletons. V was shortened by 0 bases and J by 3 bases, with 9 bases between the two germline ends. CDR1 and CDR2 (germline): LGHNA, YSLEER. The CDR3 runs to 14 residues. The selected patients with pancreatic ductal adenocarcinoma had surgery but no neoadjuvant therapy. This clone has a single count. Its antigen is currently unknown. The chain employs TRBV4-3 and TRBJ2-7; unclear D gene. The TCR comes from a human donor with pancreatic ductal adenocarcinoma. The sequencing sample was made of PBMCs. The CDR3 coding sequence is TGCGCCAGCAGCCAAGATGCAGTGTTCTACGAGCAGTACTTC. Amino acids: CASSQDAVFYEQYF.